This T cell receptor beta chain emerged from a study of T cell changes during pregnancy in multiple sclerosis. Repertoires were generated with immunoSEQ multiplex PCR, while TCRdb's copy carries only in-frame clones and drops some. In the table there are over 60,000 clones, roughly 91% of which are singletons. Per the germline V gene, CDR1 is GTSNPN and CDR2 is SVGIG (reference sequence). CDR3 length: 12 amino acids. Trimming removed 5 bases at V and 1 base at J, with 8 bases between. The source of this sequence is a female donor with multiple sclerosis, enrolled in a pregnancy study. The source was peripheral blood, collected in the first trimester of pregnancy. The rearrangement links TRBV30 to TRBJ1-1; D unresolved. The CDR3 reads CAWGRGNTEAFF. The CDR3 DNA is TGTGCCTGGGGGAGAGGGAACACTGAAGCTTTCTTT.